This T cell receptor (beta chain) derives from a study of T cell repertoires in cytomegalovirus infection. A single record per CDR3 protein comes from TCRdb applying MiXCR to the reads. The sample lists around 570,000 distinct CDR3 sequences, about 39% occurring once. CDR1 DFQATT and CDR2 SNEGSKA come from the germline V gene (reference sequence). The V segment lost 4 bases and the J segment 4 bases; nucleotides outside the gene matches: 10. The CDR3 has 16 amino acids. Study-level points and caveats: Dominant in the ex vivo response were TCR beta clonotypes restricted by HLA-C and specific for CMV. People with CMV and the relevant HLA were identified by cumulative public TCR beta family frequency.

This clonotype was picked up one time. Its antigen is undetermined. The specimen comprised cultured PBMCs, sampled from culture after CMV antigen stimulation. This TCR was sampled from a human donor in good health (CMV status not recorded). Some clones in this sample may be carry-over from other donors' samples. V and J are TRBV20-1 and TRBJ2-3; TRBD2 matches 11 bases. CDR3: CSANRLAGGGPDTQYF. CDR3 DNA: TGCAGTGCTAACCGATTAGCGGGAGGGGGCCCAGATACGCAGTATTTT.